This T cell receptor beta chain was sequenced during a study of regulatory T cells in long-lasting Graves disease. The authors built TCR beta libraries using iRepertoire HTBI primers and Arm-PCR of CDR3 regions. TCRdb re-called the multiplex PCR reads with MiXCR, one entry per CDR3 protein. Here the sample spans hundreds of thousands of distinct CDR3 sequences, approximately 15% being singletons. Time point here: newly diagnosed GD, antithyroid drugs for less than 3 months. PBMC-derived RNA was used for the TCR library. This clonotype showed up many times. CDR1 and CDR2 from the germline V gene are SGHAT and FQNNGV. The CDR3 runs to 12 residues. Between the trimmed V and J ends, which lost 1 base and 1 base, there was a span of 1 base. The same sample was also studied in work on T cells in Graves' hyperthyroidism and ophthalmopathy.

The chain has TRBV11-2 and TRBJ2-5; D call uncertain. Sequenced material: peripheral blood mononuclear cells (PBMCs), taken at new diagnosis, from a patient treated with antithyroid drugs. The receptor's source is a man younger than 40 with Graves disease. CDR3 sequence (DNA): TGTGCCAGCAGCTTAGGCCAAGAGACCCAGTACTTC. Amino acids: CASSLGQETQYF.